The 23 T cell receptor beta chains in this list originate from one sample, sequenced in a study of T cell clones after liver transplantation. Generated by immunoSEQ multiplex PCR, the TCRdb table keeps only in-frame clones and is missing some. Among more than 95,000 clones listed, approximately 78% were seen once. The sequencing used CD4+ T cells from blood, collected before liver transplant. The origin of the receptors is a human donor who received a liver transplant.

This chain joins TRBV30 and TRBJ2-4; possible D gene TRBD1, 6 bases. Germline assignment: CDR1 GTSNPN and CDR2 SVGIG (reference sequence). CDR3 size: 14 residues. V dropped 1 base and J dropped 2 bases, with 9 bases sitting between them. This chain's CDR3 is CAWSEGGPKNIQYF. CDR3 bases: TGTGCCTGGAGTGAAGGGGGTCCCAAAAACATTCAGTACTTC.

The CDR3 sequence: CASSSGQSSGNTIYF. In DNA form, the CDR3 reads TGTGCCAGCAGTTCTGGACAGAGCTCTGGAAACACCATATATTTT. The chain recombines TRBV6-5 with TRBJ1-3; D may be TRBD1 (6 bases). Deletions cut 4 bases from V and 0 bases from J, with 10 bases between. Germline-derived CDR1 and CDR2 are MNHEY and SVGAGI. The CDR3 runs 15 residues.

The gene calls are TRBV7-2 and TRBJ2-1; D not certain. Per germline, CDR1 SGHTA and CDR2 FQGNSA. The CDR3 totals 12 residues. V dropped 2 bases and J dropped 5 bases, with 4 bases sitting between them. The CDR3 loop reads CASSLTDNEQFF. The CDR3 DNA reads as TGTGCCAGCAGCTTAACGGACAATGAGCAGTTCTTC.

The V call is TRBV18, the J call TRBJ1-6; D is uncertain. Germline V CDR1 and CDR2: KGHSH, LQKENI. V lost 1 base to trimming and J lost 8 bases, with 12 bases between them. The length of the CDR3 is 15 residues. DNA for the CDR3: TGTGCCAGCTCACCACTATCGGGAACAGATTCACCCCTCCACTTT. It specifies CASSPLSGTDSPLHF. Full variable domain (rest looked up from reference TRBV18 and TRBJ1-6): NAGVMQNPRHLVRRRGQEARLRCSPMKGHSHVYWYRQLPEEGLKFMVYLQKENIIDESGMPKERFSAEFPKEGPSILRIQQVVRGDSAAYFCASSPLSGTDSPLHFGNGTRLTVT.

V usage is TRBV19 and J usage is TRBJ2-6, with 8 bases that match TRBD1. The CDR3 totals 17 residues. CDR1 is LNHDA and CDR2 is SQIVND in the germline V gene (reference sequence). V lost 3 bases and J lost 2; bases outside the gene matches: 6. Here the CDR3 reads CASSIGQGAAGANVLTF. The DNA of the CDR3 is TGTGCCAGTAGTATCGGGCAGGGGGCCGCTGGGGCCAACGTCCTGACTTTC.

V and J are TRBV27 and TRBJ2-3; D might be TRBD2 (6 bases). This CDR3 is 17 amino acids long. The germline CDR1 and CDR2 sequences are MNHEY and SMNVEV (reference sequence). Trimming left V 4 bases short and J 7 bases short, with 24 bases between. CDR3 residues: CASSSTQDYLDLNTQYF. The CDR3 DNA is TGTGCCAGCAGTTCTACACAGGACTATTTGGACCTAAATACGCAGTATTTT.

About this clone itself: One junction end disagrees with the germline gene, perhaps due to a read error. In DNA form, the CDR3 reads TGTGCCAGCAGCTTGGTTTTGATGAATGGACCCCTTCTCTTC. Translated: CASSLVLMNGPLLF. The chain uses TRBV5-6 and TRBJ1-2; D is ambiguous. CDR3 length equals 14 residues. CDR1 SGHDT and CDR2 YYEEEE come from the germline V gene.

The rearrangement joins TRBV5-4 to TRBJ2-3, with D possibly TRBD1 on 6 matching bases. From germline, CDR1 is SGHNT and CDR2 YYREEE (reference sequence). V shed 6 bases and J shed 1 base, with 15 bases lying between them. CDR3 length equals 15 residues. CDR3 bases: TGTGCCAGCATGGTGGACAGCCGACGCACAGATACGCAGTATTTT. This encodes CASMVDSRRTDTQYF. Full variable domain (outside the CDR3, taken from reference TRBV5-4 and TRBJ2-3): ETGVTQSPTHLIKTRGQQVTLRCSSQSGHNTVSWYQQALGQGPQFIFQYYREEENGRGNFPPRFSGLQFPNYSSELNVNALELDDSALYLCASMVDSRRTDTQYFGPGTRLTVL.

The genes are TRBV5-4 and TRBJ2-3; 7 bases are shared with TRBD1. Germline CDR1 reads SGHNT; CDR2 reads YYREEE (reference sequence). Trimming cost V 0 bases and J 1 base; bases outside gene matches: 2. The length of the CDR3 is 15 residues. CDR3 nucleotides: TGTGCCAGCAGCTTGGGACAGGGCGGCACAGATACGCAGTATTTT. Translating it yields CASSLGQGGTDTQYF.

V gene TRBV7-9 combines with J gene TRBJ2-2; no clear D gene. This CDR3 contains 14 residues. Germline CDR1 SEHNR, CDR2 FQNEAQ (reference sequence). Trimming took off 3 bases at V and 1 base at J, with 6 bases between the two ends. The CDR3 sequence is CASSFSKNTGELFF. For the CDR3, the DNA is TGTGCCAGCAGCTTTTCGAAGAACACCGGGGAGCTGTTTTTT. Together with reference TRBV7-9 and TRBJ2-2, the CDR3 gives the full variable domain: DTGVSQNPRHKITKRGQNVTFRCDPISEHNRLYWYRQTLGQGPEFLTYFQNEAQLEKSRLLSDRFSAERPKGSFSTLEIQRTEQGDSAMYLCASSFSKNTGELFFGEGSRLTVL.

This chain uses TRBV18 with TRBJ1-1; D gene unclear. Trimming removed 3 bases at V and 6 bases at J, with 14 bases between. There are 14 residues in the CDR3. Germline V gene sequence: CDR1 KGHSH, CDR2 LQKENI. For the CDR3, the DNA is TGTGCCAGCTCACCTGGGCAGGCCAGGTCTGAAGCTTTCTTT. Translating it yields CASSPGQARSEAFF.

V and J are TRBV5-1 and TRBJ2-3; 11 bases map to TRBD2. The ends lost 4 bases at V and 3 bases at J; junction bases unmatched: 7. Germline values: CDR1 SGHRS, CDR2 YFSETQ. The CDR3 runs to 16 residues. CDR3 amino acids: CASSPSGTSGTDTQYF. The CDR3 DNA is TGCGCCAGCAGCCCATCTGGGACTAGCGGTACAGATACGCAGTATTTT.

The V gene is TRBV27, the J gene TRBJ1-5; D remains ambiguous. Trimming shortened V by 6 bases and J by 1 base, and 19 bases separated the two germline ends. This CDR3 spans 17 amino acids. The germline gives CDR1 MNHEY, CDR2 SMNVEV (reference sequence). The CDR3 loop is CASRPRRETESNQPQHF. In DNA, the CDR3 is TGTGCCAGCAGACCCCGCCGTGAGACGGAGAGCAATCAGCCCCAGCATTTT.

V gene TRBV6-5 combines with J gene TRBJ1-2; D is undetermined. The ends were cut back, 0 bases at V and 5 bases at J, with 13 bases in the middle. Germline lookup yields CDR1 MNHEY and CDR2 SVGAGI. This CDR3 spans 15 amino acids. The CDR3 loop is CASSYSNTVPYGYTF. The CDR3 DNA reads as TGTGCCAGCAGTTACTCGAATACTGTACCGTATGGCTACACCTTC.

Here the CDR3 reads CASNSGAGTEAFF. The CDR3 coding sequence is TGTGCCAGCAACTCGGGGGCAGGTACTGAAGCTTTCTTT. The J gene is TRBJ1-1, the V gene TRBV9; TRBD1 is a possible D gene (6 bases). The germline V gene has CDR1 SGDLS and CDR2 YYNGEE. The ends were cut back, 6 bases at V and 5 bases at J, with 14 bases in the middle. CDR3 length: 13 residues.

The genes are TRBV2 and TRBJ2-7; no definite D call. This CDR3 has 15 amino acids. Germline CDR1 is SNHLY and CDR2 is FYNNEI. V lost 0 bases to trimming and J lost 6 bases, with 15 bases between them. This CDR3 reads CASSEAAARSSEQYF. In nucleotides, the CDR3 is TGTGCCAGCAGTGAAGCGGCAGCCAGGTCATCCGAGCAGTACTTC.

This clone appeared a single time. This chain links TRBV27 with TRBJ2-3, with D hard to call. In germline, CDR1 is MNHEY, CDR2 SMNVEV (reference sequence). This CDR3 is 15 amino acids long. Trimming pared 6 bases from V and 4 bases from J, leaving 17 bases between. CDR3 residues: CASSLGSRVSDTQYF. In DNA, the CDR3 is TGTGCCAGCAGCCTGGGGTCTAGGGTTTCAGATACGCAGTATTTT.

This clone was observed a single time. This chain joins TRBV29-1 and TRBJ1-1; TRBD1 might be the D (5 bases). Germline loops: CDR1 SQVTM, CDR2 ANQGSEA. This CDR3 is 11 amino acids long. The V and J ends lost 5 bases and 4 bases respectively, with 8 bases between them. The CDR3 DNA sequence: TGCAGCGTTCGGGGGGTCACTGAAGCTTTCTTT. Amino acid sequence: CSVRGVTEAFF.

The chain links TRBV10-3 to TRBJ2-3; weak D call: TRBD2 (5 bases). Germline loops: CDR1 ENHRY, CDR2 SYGVKD. The CDR3 is made up of 14 amino acids. Deletions cut 4 bases from V and 0 bases from J, with 8 bases between. For the CDR3, the DNA is TGTGCCATCAGTGTGGGCGGGAGCACAGATACGCAGTATTTT. Amino acids: CAISVGGSTDTQYF.

The J gene is TRBJ2-7, the V gene TRBV7-6, with unresolved D. V shed 2 bases and J shed 4 bases, with 12 bases lying between them. Germline CDR1 reads SGHVS; CDR2 reads FNYEAQ. CDR3 length equals 14 residues. The CDR3 reads CASSLRFLGYEQYF. The CDR3 region has the DNA TGTGCCAGCAGCTTACGATTTCTGGGTTACGAGCAGTACTTC.

Points on this clone: One end of the junction is discordant with germline, which a read error may explain. The chain carries TRBV11-2 and TRBJ2-7; no firm D call. The CDR3 spans 14 residues. The germline V gene has CDR1 SGHAT and CDR2 FQNNGV. CDR3 nucleotides: TGTGCCAGCAGCTTAGAGGCCGCACGGAACCCGAACCACTTC. This encodes CASSLEAARNPNHF.

The V gene is TRBV30, the J gene TRBJ1-2; the D is unclear. Germline V gene sequence: CDR1 GTSNPN, CDR2 SVGIG (reference sequence). The CDR3 consists of 14 residues. Trimming removed 6 bases from V and 8 bases from J, with 22 bases in between. Written as DNA, the CDR3 is TGTGCCTGTGGTAGCCCGGGAGTCCTCGGGGGCTACACCTTC. It yields the protein CACGSPGVLGGYTF.

This chain joins TRBV7-3 and TRBJ2-3; TRBD2 aligns across 14 bases. V lost 5 bases to trimming and J lost 2 bases; unmatched junction nucleotides: 3. This CDR3 spans 16 amino acids. Germline V gives CDR1 SGHTA, CDR2 FQGTGA. CDR3 sequence (DNA): TGTGCCAGCAGCGTGGGACTAGCGGGGGCCACAGATACGCAGTATTTT. Its translation is CASSVGLAGATDTQYF.